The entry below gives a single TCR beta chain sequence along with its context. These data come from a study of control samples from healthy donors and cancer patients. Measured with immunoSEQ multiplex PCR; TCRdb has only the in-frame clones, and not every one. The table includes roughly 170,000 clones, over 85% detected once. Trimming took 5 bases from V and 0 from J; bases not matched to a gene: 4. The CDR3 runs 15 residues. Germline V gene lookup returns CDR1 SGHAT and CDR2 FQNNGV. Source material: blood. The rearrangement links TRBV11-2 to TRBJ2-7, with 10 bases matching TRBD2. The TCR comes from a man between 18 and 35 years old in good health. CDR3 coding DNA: TGTGCCAGCAGCATACTAGCGGGGCACTCCTACGAGCAGTACTTC. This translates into CASSILAGHSYEQYF.